The T cell receptor beta chain described here comes from a study of CD8+CD57+ T cells in acquired aplastic anemia. To note about this clonotype: The junction differs from germline at one of its ends, possibly a read error.

In germline, CDR1 is DFQATT, CDR2 SNEGSKA (reference sequence). This CDR3 region has 13 residues. Genomic DNA acted as the template from which TCR beta VDJ combination and CDR3 sequence profiling were carried out. TCRdb called the reads again in MiXCR, with one record for every CDR3 protein. The table has roughly 63,000 distinct CDR3 sequences, around half seen once. The source is a human donor in good health, serving as a control. The material sequenced was sorted CD4+, CD8+, or CD8+CD57+ T cells (not recorded which) from PBMCs. This rearrangement joins TRBV20-1 to TRBJ2-5, with TRBD2 matching 12 bases. The CDR3 here is CSARGTSGATLYF. CDR3 nucleotides: TGCAGTGCTAGAGGGACTAGCGGGGCCACCCTGTACTTC.